These 17 T cell receptor beta chains were sequenced from one sample in a study of T cell repertoires in cytomegalovirus infection. In TCRdb, the reads were re-called with MiXCR into one record per CDR3 protein. The table shows hundreds of thousands of distinct CDR3 sequences, with roughly a third occurring only once. These receptors are not linked to any known antigen. The sample in question was cultured CD8+ T cells from PBMCs, obtained from culture after CMV antigen stimulation. Receptors were obtained from a human donor in good health (CMV status not recorded). Some clones in this sample may be carry-over from other donors' samples.

V and J are TRBV19 and TRBJ1-2; TRBD1 matches 10 bases. Trimming took 1 base from V and 8 from J; bases not matched to a gene: 13. The CDR3 is made up of 17 amino acids. Germline lookup yields CDR1 LNHDA and CDR2 SQIVND (reference sequence). In nucleotides, the CDR3 is TGTGCCAGTAGTATAGTTGCCACCGGGACAGGGGTAGACGGCTACACCTTC. Encoded protein: CASSIVATGTGVDGYTF.

The chain employs TRBV14 and TRBJ2-1; no firm D call. CDR1 and CDR2 (germline): SGHDN, FVKESK. The CDR3 extends over 14 amino acids. The ends were cut back, 4 bases at V and 4 bases at J, with 11 bases in the middle. The CDR3 DNA reads TGTGCCAGCAGCCCGAGAACAAAGTACAATGAGCAGTTCTTC. It codes for CASSPRTKYNEQFF.

This clonotype has at least ten counts. CDR3 nucleotides: TGTGCCAGCAGTTCTCTAGTCTCCTACGAGCAGTACGTC. This codes for CASSSLVSYEQYV. This chain uses TRBV6-2 or TRBV6-3 with TRBJ2-7; D is ambiguous. Germline values: CDR1 MNHEY, CDR2 SVGEGT. Deletions cut 4 bases from V and 0 bases from J, with 7 bases between. The length of the CDR3 is 13 residues.

The J gene is TRBJ2-7, the V gene TRBV6-1; 8 bases fit TRBD1. V lost 8 bases and J lost 1; bases outside the gene matches: 4. The length of the CDR3 is 13 residues. The germline CDR1 and CDR2 sequences are MNHNS and SASEGT. The CDR3 region is CASGQGRSYEQYF. The CDR3 nucleotides read TGTGCCAGCGGACAGGGAAGATCCTACGAGCAGTACTTC.

This clonotype has more than one count but fewer than ten. The rearrangement joins TRBV9 to TRBJ1-1; D perhaps matches TRBD1 (5 bases). V was cut by 2 bases and J by 3 bases, with 11 bases left in between. Germline V lookup: CDR1 SGDLS, CDR2 YYNGEE. The length of the CDR3 is 14 residues. The CDR3 spells CASSVAGSDTEAFF. CDR3 in DNA: TGTGCCAGCAGCGTTGCAGGGTCCGACACTGAAGCTTTCTTT.

The chain is built from TRBV4-1 and TRBJ2-1; D not certain. Germline V gives CDR1 MGHRA, CDR2 YSYEKL. Trimming removed 0 bases from V and 0 bases from J, with 9 bases in between. The CDR3 spans 16 residues. The CDR3 region is CASSQEVGDSYNEQFF. The CDR3 nucleotides are TGCGCCAGCAGCCAAGAAGTTGGAGACTCCTACAATGAGCAGTTCTTC.

The chain links TRBV7-9 to TRBJ1-1; tentative D call: TRBD1 (5 bases). Trimming stripped 4 bases from V and 0 bases from J, with 6 bases between. The CDR3 loop spans 13 amino acids. Germline lookup yields CDR1 SEHNR and CDR2 FQNEAQ (reference sequence). The CDR3 reads CASSSDMNTEAFF. The CDR3 DNA sequence: TGTGCCAGCAGCTCGGACATGAACACTGAAGCTTTCTTT.

The chain links TRBV3-1 to TRBJ2-1; D perhaps matches TRBD1 (7 bases). Germline CDR1 is LGHDT and CDR2 is YNNKEL (reference sequence). The CDR3 covers 15 residues. The ends were cut back, 2 bases at V and 6 bases at J, with 14 bases in the middle. The CDR3 region is CASSQSMQGGNEQFF. DNA of the CDR3: TGTGCCAGCAGCCAATCTATGCAGGGGGGCAATGAGCAGTTCTTC.

The chain uses TRBV7-8 and TRBJ2-7; tentatively, D is TRBD1 (5 bases). CDR1 SGHVS and CDR2 FQNEAQ come from the germline V gene. This CDR3 is 14 amino acids long. The V end lost 1 base, the J end lost 3 bases, and 10 bases lay between the germline ends. As DNA, the CDR3 is TGTGCCAGCAGCTTAGAAGCAGGGCACTACGAGCAGTACGTC. Amino acids: CASSLEAGHYEQYV.

Regarding this clonotype: This sequence may be a read error, since a much larger clone differs from it by one base. This chain links TRBV7-6 with TRBJ1-2; D call uncertain. CDR3 size: 11 residues. Germline CDR1 and CDR2: SGHVS and FNYEAQ. The DNA for the CDR3 is TGTGCCAACAGCTTGCCCGGTGACTACACCTTC. It codes for CANSLPGDYTF.

This clonotype was seen a single time. This clone may be a read error of a much larger clone one base away. The chain has TRBV7-2 and TRBJ1-2; weak D call: TRBD1 (5 bases). Germline V gives CDR1 SGHTA, CDR2 FQGNSA. The V end was cut by 0 bases, the J end by 4 bases, with 12 bases between. The CDR3 runs 15 residues. The CDR3 loop is CASSLAHDSFYGYTF. DNA of the CDR3: TGTGCCAGCAGCTTAGCGCACGACAGCTTCTATGGCTACACCTTC. The full variable domain, its missing parts supplied by reference TRBV7-2 and TRBJ1-2, is GAGVSQSPSNKVTEKGKDVELRCDPISGHTALYWYRQSLGQGLEFLIYFQGNSAPDKSGLPSDRFSAERTGGSVSTLTIQRTQQEDSAVYLCASSLAHDSFYGYTFGSGTRLTVV.

The chain combines TRBV6-5 with TRBJ2-2; 13 nucleotides align to TRBD2. V dropped 5 bases and J dropped 7; count of bases not matched to a gene: 7. This CDR3 is built from 16 residues. CDR1 is MNHEY and CDR2 is SVGAGI in the germline V gene. CDR3 in amino acids: CASSLLAGGLGGELFF. The DNA of the CDR3 is TGTGCCAGCAGTCTACTAGCGGGGGGGCTTGGCGGGGAGCTGTTTTTT.

In nucleotides, the CDR3 is TGCGCCAGCAGCCAAGATAAACCCGCAGGGCGATACATGTGTATGGGTCAGCCCCAGCATTTT. It encodes CASSQDKPAGRYMCMGQPQHF. The chain carries TRBV4-3 and TRBJ1-5; D possibly corresponds to TRBD1 (5 bases). CDR1 LGHNA and CDR2 YSLEER come from the germline V gene. The V end was cut by 0 bases, the J end by 6 bases, with 30 bases between. This CDR3 has 21 amino acids.

The chain employs TRBV19 and TRBJ1-5, with unresolved D. The CDR3 spans 15 residues. V was cut by 3 bases and J by 2 bases, with 11 bases left in between. Germline V gene sequence: CDR1 LNHDA, CDR2 SQIVND (reference sequence). The chain's CDR3 is CASSIGGFGNQPQHF. CDR3 nucleotides: TGTGCCAGTAGTATTGGAGGGTTTGGCAATCAGCCCCAGCATTTT.

The chain couples TRBV7-3 to TRBJ2-3, with D possibly matching TRBD1 (6 bases). CDR3 length: 15 residues. The V gene lost 7 bases and the J gene lost 2 bases, with 16 bases spanning the gap. CDR1 is SGHTA, CDR2 FQGTGA, per germline. CDR3 in amino acids: CASTQQGFLTDTQYF. CDR3 sequence (DNA): TGTGCCAGCACCCAACAGGGTTTCCTCACAGATACGCAGTATTTT.

This clonotype was picked up a small number of times. The DNA for the CDR3 is TGTGCTAGTGGCCGCCAATTAGACAGTCGCGAGCAGTACTTC. This sequence encodes CASGRQLDSREQYF. The gene calls are TRBV12-5 and TRBJ2-7; a weak D match, TRBD1 (5 bases). Germline V lookup: CDR1 LGHNT, CDR2 FRNRAP. Trimming removed 6 bases at V and 6 bases at J, with 18 bases between. The CDR3 spans 14 residues. The variable domain in full, completed from reference TRBV12-5 and TRBJ2-7, reads DARVTQTPRHKVTEMGQEVTMRCQPILGHNTVFWYRQTMMQGLELLAYFRNRAPLDDSGMPKDRFSAEMPDATLATLKIQPSEPRDSAVYFCASGRQLDSREQYFGPGTRLTVT.

This chain uses TRBV12-3 or TRBV12-4 with TRBJ2-3; possible D gene TRBD2, 7 bases. V was trimmed by 7 bases and J by 5 bases, leaving 16 bases between them. CDR3 size: 14 residues. The CDR3 nucleotides read TGTGCCAGCACCCGAGGAGGGGGGGAAGATACGCAGTATTTT. Its translation is CASTRGGGEDTQYF.